This T cell receptor (beta chain) was identified during a study of blood T cell repertoires in COVID-19. On the study more broadly: The origin of the acute and convalescent COVID-19 samples was the United States, Italy and Spain. The cDNA or gDNA used as material had been derived from T cells, B-cell-depleted T cells, or PBMCs.

In the original processing: Amplified reference gene primers provided the basis for estimating nucleated cell counts. The protocol was immunoSEQ multiplex PCR, while the TCRdb copy is restricted to in-frame clones and leaves out a portion. D and trimming come from the DNA, and the V and J calls and clone size come from that table. The sample records some 73,000 clones, about 85% being singletons. Sequencing was carried out using peripheral blood. This TCR was sampled from a woman at least 80 years old with active or convalescent COVID-19.

This chain's CDR3 is CASSLKERPDYGYTF. In DNA, the CDR3 is TGTGCCAGTAGCTTAAAGGAGAGGCCTGACTATGGCTACACCTTC. The V call is TRBV19, the J call TRBJ1-2, with no clear D. Germline loops: CDR1 LNHDA, CDR2 SQIVND (reference sequence). The CDR3 consists of 15 residues. With 6 bases removed from V and 3 bases from J, the gap between germline ends came to 17 bases.